The 21 T cell receptor beta chains listed next were all sequenced from one sample in a study of glioma-infiltrating T cells after dendritic cell vaccination. Method: immunoSEQ multiplex PCR; TCRdb's copy keeps in-frame clones and lacks some. The repertoire holds about 92,000 clones, with about nine tenths as singletons. The sequencing used blood, collected before dendritic cell vaccination. The receptors derive from a human donor with glioblastoma.

This rearrangement joins TRBV15 to TRBJ2-2; unclear D gene. V was trimmed by 3 bases and J by 2 bases, leaving 7 bases between them. The CDR3 covers 14 residues. Germline CDR1 reads LNHNV; CDR2 reads YYDKDF (reference sequence). CDR3 protein: CATSSTRNTGELFF. DNA of the CDR3: TGTGCCACCAGCAGCACTCGAAACACCGGGGAGCTGTTTTTT.

In regard to this clone: This sample also contains other DNA sequences that code for the same CDR3. The chain's CDR3 is CASSVEGGSYEQYF. CDR3 DNA: TGTGCCAGCAGCGTGGAAGGAGGTTCCTACGAGCAGTACTTC. The chain has TRBV9 and TRBJ2-7; possibly TRBD2 for D (5 bases). The CDR3 has 14 residues. Looked up from germline, CDR1 is SGDLS and CDR2 is YYNGEE. V lost 2 bases and J lost 1, with 10 bases in between.

The genes are TRBV5-1 and TRBJ1-4; D perhaps matches TRBD1 (6 bases). There are 14 residues in the CDR3. Trimming shortened V by 4 bases and J by 7 bases, and 14 bases separated the two germline ends. Germline-derived CDR1 and CDR2 are SGHRS and YFSETQ. The CDR3: CASSRDGGAEKLFF. CDR3 coding DNA: TGCGCCAGCAGCCGGGACGGGGGGGCTGAAAAACTGTTTTTT.

This clone was recorded only once. The chain combines TRBV11-2 with TRBJ2-7, with 7 bases fitting TRBD2. The CDR3 length is 16 residues. Germline V gene sequence: CDR1 SGHAT, CDR2 FQNNGV. Germline trimming cut 6 bases from V and 3 bases from J; bases unmatched to any gene: 14. The CDR3 DNA is TGTGCCAGCAGACTGCCCGGGACTAAAGGCCACTACGAGCAGTACTTC. As protein: CASRLPGTKGHYEQYF.

The chain recombines TRBV6-5 with TRBJ1-4; TRBD1 agrees at 7 bases. V shed 2 bases, J shed 0 bases, and the junction held 0 bases outside the gene matches. Germline loops: CDR1 MNHEY, CDR2 SVGAGI. The CDR3 consists of 15 residues. The CDR3 is CASSYGTATNEKLFF. CDR3 DNA sequence: TGTGCCAGCAGTTACGGGACAGCAACTAATGAAAAACTGTTTTTT.

V usage is TRBV9 and J usage is TRBJ2-7; 7 nucleotides match TRBD1. V shed 4 bases and J 0 bases; nucleotides not matched to a gene: 10. The CDR3 runs to 16 residues. In germline, CDR1 is SGDLS, CDR2 YYNGEE. CDR3 region: CASSPRGQASSYEQYF. CDR3 DNA sequence: TGTGCCAGCAGCCCACGAGGACAGGCCAGCTCCTACGAGCAGTACTTC. The full variable domain, its missing parts supplied by reference TRBV9 and TRBJ2-7, is DSGVTQTPKHLITATGQRVTLRCSPRSGDLSVYWYQQSLDQGLQFLIQYYNGEERAKGNILERFSAQQFPDLHSELNLSSLELGDSALYFCASSPRGQASSYEQYFGPGTRLTVT.

The chain combines TRBV5-6 with TRBJ1-5; the D gene is possibly TRBD1 (6 bases). The CDR3 has 15 residues. The V gene lost 1 base and the J gene lost 5 bases, with 13 bases spanning the gap. Germline V lookup: CDR1 SGHDT, CDR2 YYEEEE. The CDR3 nucleotides are TGTGCCAGCAGCTTGTACCGGGACACTCATCAGCCCCAGCATTTT. Its protein product is CASSLYRDTHQPQHF.

This chain links TRBV7-9 with TRBJ1-1; 7 bases agree with TRBD1. Trimming took 5 bases from V and 1 from J; bases not matched to a gene: 1. Germline lookup yields CDR1 SEHNR and CDR2 FQNEAQ (reference sequence). This CDR3 is built from 13 residues. CDR3 sequence (DNA): TGTGCCAGCAGCCCAGGGGGGAACACTGAAGCTTTCTTT. This codes for CASSPGGNTEAFF.

A word on this clone: Compared with germline, one end of the junction differs, possibly owing to a read error. V is TRBV9 and J is TRBJ1-1; D not certain. The CDR3 extends over 17 amino acids. Germline V gene lookup returns CDR1 SGDLS and CDR2 YYNGEE. The CDR3 loop is CASSPLGWGVMNAEAFF. Here the CDR3 DNA reads TGTGCCAGCAGCCCCCTCGGGTGGGGAGTTATGAACGCTGAAGCTTTCTTT.

The chain has TRBV6-1 and TRBJ2-2; 11 bases are a match to TRBD1. Germline assignment: CDR1 MNHNS and CDR2 SASEGT. The CDR3 length is 15 residues. With V trimmed by 6 bases and J by 4 bases, 4 bases remained unmatched. The CDR3 DNA is TGTGCCAGCAGAGGGGGACAGGGGGGCACCGGGGAGCTGTTTTTT. This translates into CASRGGQGGTGELFF.

This chain joins TRBV15 and TRBJ2-4; D uncertain. The CDR3 has 17 amino acids. Trimming shortened V by 2 bases and J by 0 bases, and 14 bases separated the two germline ends. Germline V gene sequence: CDR1 LNHNV, CDR2 YYDKDF (reference sequence). The CDR3 loop reads CATSRLTALIAKNIQYF. CDR3 DNA: TGTGCCACCAGCAGACTCACCGCGTTAATAGCCAAAAACATTCAGTACTTC.

This rearrangement joins TRBV5-1 to TRBJ2-7; 10 bases are shared with TRBD2. The CDR3 extends over 16 amino acids. Trimming cost V 2 bases and J 2 bases; bases outside gene matches: 7. CDR1 and CDR2 from the germline V gene are SGHRS and YFSETQ. CDR3 DNA sequence: TGCGCCAGCAGCTTCCTAACTAGCGGGACGACCTACGAGCAGTACTTC. Translation gives CASSFLTSGTTYEQYF.

The gene calls are TRBV6-5 and TRBJ1-6; 11 nucleotides agree with TRBD1. This CDR3 comprises 15 residues. V was pared by 2 bases and J by 8 bases, with 2 bases of the junction left unmatched. Germline V lookup: CDR1 MNHEY, CDR2 SVGAGI. Written as DNA, the CDR3 is TGTGCCAGCAGTTACGGGACAGGGGGTGATTCACCCCTCCACTTT. Translation gives CASSYGTGGDSPLHF.

The chain carries TRBV5-6 and TRBJ1-2; the D gene is possibly TRBD1 (6 bases). V lost 0 bases, J lost 0 bases, and 18 bases lay in between. Germline CDR1 SGHDT, CDR2 YYEEEE. The CDR3 is made up of 18 amino acids. The DNA for the CDR3 is TGTGCCAGCAGCTTGGCTAATGGGGGCCACCCAGCTAACTATGGCTACACCTTC. Encoded protein: CASSLANGGHPANYGYTF. The variable domain in full, with the rest retrieved from reference TRBV5-6 and TRBJ1-2, is DAGVTQSPTHLIKTRGQQVTLRCSPKSGHDTVSWYQQALGQGPQFIFQYYEEEERQRGNFPDRFSGHQFPNYSSELNVNALLLGDSALYLCASSLANGGHPANYGYTFGSGTRLTVV.

The V call is TRBV11-2, the J call TRBJ2-5; no definite D call. Trimming removed 4 bases from V and 5 bases from J, with 11 bases in between. In germline, CDR1 is SGHAT, CDR2 FQNNGV. The CDR3 has 13 residues. CDR3 loop: CASSYGFGETQYF. The CDR3 DNA reads as TGTGCCAGCAGCTACGGGTTTGGGGAGACCCAGTACTTC.

This chain links TRBV30 with TRBJ1-2; D perhaps matches TRBD1 (6 bases). Trimming took off 1 base at V and 6 bases at J, with 6 bases between the two ends. The CDR3 is 11 residues long. The germline V gene has CDR1 GTSNPN and CDR2 SVGIG (reference sequence). CDR3 sequence: CAWSAGDGYTF. CDR3 coding DNA: TGTGCCTGGAGTGCAGGGGATGGCTACACCTTC.

J is TRBJ1-2 and V is TRBV6-5; 8 bases are shared with TRBD1. This CDR3 has 15 residues. The V and J ends lost 7 bases and 4 bases, in that order; junction bases with no gene match: 11. Germline CDR1 reads MNHEY; CDR2 reads SVGAGI. The CDR3 protein is CASIPTGGVSYGYTF. As DNA, the CDR3 is TGTGCCAGCATTCCAACAGGGGGGGTTAGCTATGGCTACACCTTC.

The chain has TRBV9 and TRBJ2-7; weak D call: TRBD2 (6 bases). The CDR3 is made up of 14 amino acids. Per germline, CDR1 SGDLS and CDR2 YYNGEE. Deletions cut 0 bases from V and 7 bases from J, with 14 bases between. DNA for the CDR3: TGTGCCAGCAGCGTAGGTAGGGGAGGATTAGAGCAGTACTTC. It codes for CASSVGRGGLEQYF. Based on the CDR3 plus reference TRBV9 and TRBJ2-7, the full variable domain is DSGVTQTPKHLITATGQRVTLRCSPRSGDLSVYWYQQSLDQGLQFLIQYYNGEERAKGNILERFSAQQFPDLHSELNLSSLELGDSALYFCASSVGRGGLEQYFGPGTRLTVT.

The chain employs TRBV5-6 and TRBJ1-2, with 11 positions matching TRBD1. Looked up from germline, CDR1 is SGHDT and CDR2 is YYEEEE. The junction had 9 bases not matched to a gene; V was cut back by 0 bases and J by 5 bases. There are 17 residues in the CDR3. The CDR3 DNA reads TGTGCCAGCAGCTTGGGCTCGCGGGGACAGGGGGTATATGGCTACACCTTC. Translated, it gives CASSLGSRGQGVYGYTF.

The J gene is TRBJ2-5, the V gene TRBV30; TRBD2 matches 11 bases. J gave up 6 bases and V 3 bases, and 9 bases lay outside the gene matches. This CDR3 has 15 amino acids. The germline CDR1 and CDR2 sequences are GTSNPN and SVGIG (reference sequence). DNA of the CDR3: TGTGCCTGGAGACTAGCGGGAGCGGCTGAAAAGACCCAGTACTTC. Its protein is CAWRLAGAAEKTQYF.

This chain joins TRBV28 and TRBJ1-2; tentatively, D is TRBD1 (5 bases). CDR1 and CDR2 from the germline V gene are MDHEN and SYDVKM. V was pared by 4 bases and J by 7 bases, with 7 bases between. The CDR3 runs to 11 residues. The CDR3 here is CASSSGSGYTF. As DNA, the CDR3 is TGTGCCAGCAGTTCAGGGTCTGGCTACACCTTC.